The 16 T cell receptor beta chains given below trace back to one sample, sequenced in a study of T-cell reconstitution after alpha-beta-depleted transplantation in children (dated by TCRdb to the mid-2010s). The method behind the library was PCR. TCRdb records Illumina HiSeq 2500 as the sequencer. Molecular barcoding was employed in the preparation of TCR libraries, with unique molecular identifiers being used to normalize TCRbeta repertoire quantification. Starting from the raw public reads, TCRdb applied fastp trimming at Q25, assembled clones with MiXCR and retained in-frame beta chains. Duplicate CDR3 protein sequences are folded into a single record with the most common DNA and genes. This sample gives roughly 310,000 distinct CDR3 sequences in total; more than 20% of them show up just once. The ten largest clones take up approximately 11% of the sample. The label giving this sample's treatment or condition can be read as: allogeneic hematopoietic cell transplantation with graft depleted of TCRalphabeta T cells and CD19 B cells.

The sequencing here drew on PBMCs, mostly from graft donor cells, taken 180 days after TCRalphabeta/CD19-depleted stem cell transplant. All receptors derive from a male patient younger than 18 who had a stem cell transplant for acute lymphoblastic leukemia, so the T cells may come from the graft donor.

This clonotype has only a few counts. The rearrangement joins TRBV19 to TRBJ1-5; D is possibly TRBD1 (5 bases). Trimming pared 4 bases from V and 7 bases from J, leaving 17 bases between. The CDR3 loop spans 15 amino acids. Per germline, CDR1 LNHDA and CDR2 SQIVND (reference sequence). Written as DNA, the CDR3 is TGTGCCAGTAGTAGGGGAGCAGGGCTAGGACAGCCCCAGCATTTT. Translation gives CASSRGAGLGQPQHF.

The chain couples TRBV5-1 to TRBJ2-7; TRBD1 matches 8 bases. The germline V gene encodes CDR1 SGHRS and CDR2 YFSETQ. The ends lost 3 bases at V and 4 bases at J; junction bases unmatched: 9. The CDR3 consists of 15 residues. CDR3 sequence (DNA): TGCGCCAGCAGCTCCACTTGGACAGGGTTTTACGAGCAGTACTTC. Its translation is CASSSTWTGFYEQYF.

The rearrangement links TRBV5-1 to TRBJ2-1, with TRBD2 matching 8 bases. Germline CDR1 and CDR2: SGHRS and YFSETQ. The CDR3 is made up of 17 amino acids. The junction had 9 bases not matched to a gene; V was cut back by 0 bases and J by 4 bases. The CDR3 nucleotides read TGCGCCAGCAGCTTGGCGAGTAGCGGGACCCCGTACAATGAGCAGTTCTTC. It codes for CASSLASSGTPYNEQFF.

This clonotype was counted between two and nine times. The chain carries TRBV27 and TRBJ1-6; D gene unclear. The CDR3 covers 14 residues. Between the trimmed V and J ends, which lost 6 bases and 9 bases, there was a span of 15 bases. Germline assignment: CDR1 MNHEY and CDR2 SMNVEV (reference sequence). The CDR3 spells CASSPEISPSPLHF. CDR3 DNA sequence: TGTGCCAGCAGCCCAGAGATCTCACCTTCACCCCTCCACTTT.

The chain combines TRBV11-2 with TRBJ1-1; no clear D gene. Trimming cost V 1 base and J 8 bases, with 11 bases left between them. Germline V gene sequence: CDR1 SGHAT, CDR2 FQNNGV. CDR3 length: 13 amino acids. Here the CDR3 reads CASSLGIMAEAFF. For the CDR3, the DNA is TGTGCCAGCAGCTTAGGGATCATGGCCGAAGCTTTCTTT.

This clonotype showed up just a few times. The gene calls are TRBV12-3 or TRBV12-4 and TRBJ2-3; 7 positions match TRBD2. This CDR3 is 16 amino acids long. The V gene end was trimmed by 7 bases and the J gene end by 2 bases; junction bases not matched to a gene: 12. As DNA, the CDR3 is TGTGCCAGCAACATTGGCGCTAGCGGACACACAGATACGCAGTATTTT. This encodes CASNIGASGHTDTQYF.

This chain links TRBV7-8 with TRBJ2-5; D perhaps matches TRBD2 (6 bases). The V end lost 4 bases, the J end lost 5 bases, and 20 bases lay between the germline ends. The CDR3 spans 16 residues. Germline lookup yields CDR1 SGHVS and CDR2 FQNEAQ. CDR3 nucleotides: TGTGCCAGCAGCTACTATTGGGACTCCTGGTCGGAGACCCAGTACTTC. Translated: CASSYYWDSWSETQYF.

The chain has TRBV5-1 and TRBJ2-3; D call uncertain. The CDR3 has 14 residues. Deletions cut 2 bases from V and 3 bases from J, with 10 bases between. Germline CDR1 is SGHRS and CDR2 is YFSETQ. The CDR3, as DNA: TGCGCCAGCAGCTTCTTGCTAAGAACAGATACGCAGTATTTT. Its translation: CASSFLLRTDTQYF.

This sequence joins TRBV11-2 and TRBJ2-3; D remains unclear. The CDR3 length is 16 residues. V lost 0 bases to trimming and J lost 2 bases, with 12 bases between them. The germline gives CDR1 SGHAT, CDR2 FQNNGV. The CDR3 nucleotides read TGTGCCAGCAGCTTAGATCAGCAATTACCCACAGATACGCAGTATTTT. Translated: CASSLDQQLPTDTQYF.

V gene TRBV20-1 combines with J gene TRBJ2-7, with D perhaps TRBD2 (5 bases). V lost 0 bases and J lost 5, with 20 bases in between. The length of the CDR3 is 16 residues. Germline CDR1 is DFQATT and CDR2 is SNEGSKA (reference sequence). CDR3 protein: CSARDKERRIRDEQYF. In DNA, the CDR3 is TGCAGTGCTAGAGATAAGGAGCGGAGGATAAGGGACGAGCAGTACTTC.

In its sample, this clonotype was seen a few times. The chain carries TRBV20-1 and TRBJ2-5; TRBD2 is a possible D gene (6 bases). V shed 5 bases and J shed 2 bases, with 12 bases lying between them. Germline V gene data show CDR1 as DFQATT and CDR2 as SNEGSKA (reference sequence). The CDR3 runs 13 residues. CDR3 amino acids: CSAGRGDQETQYF. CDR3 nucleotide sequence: TGCAGTGCTGGGCGGGGAGATCAAGAGACCCAGTACTTC.

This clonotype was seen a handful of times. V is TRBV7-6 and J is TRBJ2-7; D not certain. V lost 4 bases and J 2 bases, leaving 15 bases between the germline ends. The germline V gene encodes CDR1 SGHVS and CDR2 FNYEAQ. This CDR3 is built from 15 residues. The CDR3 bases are TGTGCCAGCAGCTCCCGGAGTGCGGCCACCTACGAGCAGTACTTC. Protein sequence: CASSSRSAATYEQYF. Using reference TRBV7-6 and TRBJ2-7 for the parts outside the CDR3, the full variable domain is GAGVSQSPRYKVTKRGQDVALRCDPISGHVSLYWYRQALGQGPEFLTYFNYEAQQDKSGLPNDRFSAERPEGSISTLTIQRTEQRDSAMYRCASSSRSAATYEQYFGPGTRLTVT.

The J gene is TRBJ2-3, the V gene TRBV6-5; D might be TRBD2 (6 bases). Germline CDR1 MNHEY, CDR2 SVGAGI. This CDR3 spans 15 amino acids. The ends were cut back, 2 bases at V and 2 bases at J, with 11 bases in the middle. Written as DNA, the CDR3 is TGTGCCAGCAGTTACGGGAGGCTCATCACAGATACGCAGTATTTT. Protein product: CASSYGRLITDTQYF.

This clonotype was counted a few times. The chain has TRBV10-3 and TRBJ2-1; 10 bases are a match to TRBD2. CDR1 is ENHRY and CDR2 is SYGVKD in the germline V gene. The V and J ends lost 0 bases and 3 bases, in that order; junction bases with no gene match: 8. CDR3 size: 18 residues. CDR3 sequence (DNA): TGTGCCATCAGTGAGTCGGGACGACTAGCGGGTTTCTACAATGAGCAGTTCTTC. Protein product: CAISESGRLAGFYNEQFF.

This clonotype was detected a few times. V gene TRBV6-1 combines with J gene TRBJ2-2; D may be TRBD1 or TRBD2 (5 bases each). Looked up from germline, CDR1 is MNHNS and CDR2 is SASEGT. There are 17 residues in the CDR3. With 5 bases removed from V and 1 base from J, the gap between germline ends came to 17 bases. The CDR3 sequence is CASSPQWGTLNTGELFF. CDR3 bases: TGTGCCAGCAGTCCCCAGTGGGGGACCCTGAACACCGGGGAGCTGTTTTTT.

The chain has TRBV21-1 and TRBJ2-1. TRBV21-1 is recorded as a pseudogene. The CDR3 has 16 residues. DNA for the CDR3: TGTGCCAGCAGCAAAGGCGAGCGAGGCTCCTACAATGAGCAGTTCTTC. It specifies CASSKGERGSYNEQFF.